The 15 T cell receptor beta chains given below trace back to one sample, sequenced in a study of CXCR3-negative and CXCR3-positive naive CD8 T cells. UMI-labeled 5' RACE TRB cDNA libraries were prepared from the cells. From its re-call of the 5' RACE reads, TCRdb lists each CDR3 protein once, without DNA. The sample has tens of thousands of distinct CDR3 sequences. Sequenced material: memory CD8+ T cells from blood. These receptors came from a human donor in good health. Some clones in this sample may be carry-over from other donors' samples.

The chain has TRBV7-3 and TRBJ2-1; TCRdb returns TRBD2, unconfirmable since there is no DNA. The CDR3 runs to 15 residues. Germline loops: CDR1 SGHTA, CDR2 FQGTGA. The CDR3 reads CASSLHSGGYNEQFF.

CDR3 amino acids: CSARDTGQRGETQYF. The J gene is TRBJ2-5, the V gene TRBV20-1; TCRdb's D gene call, TRBD1, goes unchecked for lack of DNA. Germline lookup yields CDR1 DFQATT and CDR2 SNEGSKA (reference sequence). The CDR3 spans 15 residues.

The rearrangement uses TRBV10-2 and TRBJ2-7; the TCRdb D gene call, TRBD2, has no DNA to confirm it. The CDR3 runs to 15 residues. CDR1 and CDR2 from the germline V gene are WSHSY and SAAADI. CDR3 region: CASSERTSGEFEQYF.

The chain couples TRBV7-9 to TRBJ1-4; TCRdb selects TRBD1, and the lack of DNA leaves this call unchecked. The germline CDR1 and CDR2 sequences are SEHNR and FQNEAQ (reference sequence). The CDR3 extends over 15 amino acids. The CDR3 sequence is CASSFGTATNEKLFF.

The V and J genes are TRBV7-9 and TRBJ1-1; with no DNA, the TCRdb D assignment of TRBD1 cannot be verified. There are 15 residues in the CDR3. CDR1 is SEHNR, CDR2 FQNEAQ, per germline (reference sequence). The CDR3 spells CASSSPGQGNTEAFF.

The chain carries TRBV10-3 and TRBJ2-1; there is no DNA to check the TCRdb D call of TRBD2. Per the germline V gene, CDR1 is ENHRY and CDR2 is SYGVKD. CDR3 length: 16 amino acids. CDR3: CAISVGLAGGVNEQFF.

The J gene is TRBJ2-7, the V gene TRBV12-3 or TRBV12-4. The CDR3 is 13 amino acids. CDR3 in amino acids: CASSLAKTYEQYF.

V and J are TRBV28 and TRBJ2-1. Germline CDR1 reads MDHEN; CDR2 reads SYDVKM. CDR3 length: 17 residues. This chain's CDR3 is CASSAKVLLIGYNEQFF.

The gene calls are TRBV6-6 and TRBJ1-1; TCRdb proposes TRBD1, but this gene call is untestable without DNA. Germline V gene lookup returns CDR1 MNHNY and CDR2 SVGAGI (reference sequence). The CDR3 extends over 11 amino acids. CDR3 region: CAILRGTEAFF.

The CDR3 sequence is CASSSTDRGIAKNIQYF. The chain has TRBV2 and TRBJ2-4; TCRdb outputs TRBD1, but without DNA this stays unchecked. The V gene's germline CDR1 is SNHLY and CDR2 FYNNEI. There are 17 residues in the CDR3.

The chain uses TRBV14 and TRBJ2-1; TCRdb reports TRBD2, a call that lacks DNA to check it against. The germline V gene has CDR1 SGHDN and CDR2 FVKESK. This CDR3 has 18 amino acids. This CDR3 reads CASSHPDPTSGGPNEQFF.

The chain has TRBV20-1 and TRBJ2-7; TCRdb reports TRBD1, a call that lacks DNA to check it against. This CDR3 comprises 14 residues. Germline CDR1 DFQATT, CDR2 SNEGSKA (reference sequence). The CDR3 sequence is CSATSGASSYEQYF.

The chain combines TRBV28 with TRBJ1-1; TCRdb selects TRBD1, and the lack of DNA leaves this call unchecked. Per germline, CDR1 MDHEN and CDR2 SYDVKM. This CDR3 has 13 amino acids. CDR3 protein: CASSPEGGRRAFF.

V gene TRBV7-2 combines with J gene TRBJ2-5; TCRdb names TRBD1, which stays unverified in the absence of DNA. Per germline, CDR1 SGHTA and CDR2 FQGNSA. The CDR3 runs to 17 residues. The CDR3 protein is CASSLPGGTLRQETQYF.

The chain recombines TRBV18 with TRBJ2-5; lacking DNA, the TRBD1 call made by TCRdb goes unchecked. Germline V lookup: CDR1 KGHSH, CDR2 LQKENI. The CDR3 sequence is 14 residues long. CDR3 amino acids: CASSPLRAQETQYF.